The rows below give T cell receptor beta chains drawn from one sample of a study of T cells in localized non-small cell lung cancer. TCRdb keeps only in-frame clones here, not all; method: immunoSEQ multiplex PCR. The repertoire holds around 25,000 clones, about 90% seen once, with under 6.5% in the top ten. Sequencing used peripheral blood, obtained before any cancer treatment. The receptors come from a male donor aged 60 or over with stage II squamous cell lung carcinoma. Each CDR3 is given with its conserved first and last residue. A D gene is named only where the DNA matches it firmly. Size is omitted from some rows. Given values are once, few, many or a class for expanded clones.

TRBV11-2	-	TRBJ2-4	-	TGTGCCAGCAGCTCAGGGGTTCTCCGGGAAAACATTCAGTACTTC	CASSSGVLRENIQYF
TRBV7-2	-	TRBJ2-1	-	TGTGCCAGCAGCTCAACAGGGCTTGAGCAGTTCTTC	CASSSTGLEQFF
TRBV6-1	-	TRBJ2-2	-	TGTGCCAGCAGTGGGGGATTCACCGGGGAGCTGTTTTTT	CASSGGFTGELFF
TRBV12-5	-	TRBJ1-3	-	TGTGCTAGTGCCCTTCAGTCTCCTGGAAACACCATATATTTT	CASALQSPGNTIYF
TRBV7-7	-	TRBJ2-3	once	TGTGCCAGCAGCTTAGGGGGTTCTACCAGCGATACGCAGTATTTT	CASSLGGSTSDTQYF
TRBV7-2	-	TRBJ1-2	-	TGTGCCAGCACCCCAACAGGGTCCATTGTAGCTAACTATGGCTACACCTTC	CASTPTGSIVANYGYTF
TRBV9	TRBD2	TRBJ2-3	-	TGTGCCAGCAGCGTTCTAGCGGGGGCTAGCACAGATACGCAGTATTTT	CASSVLAGASTDTQYF
TRBV7-9	-	TRBJ2-6	-	TGTGCCAGCAGCTTAGCACCTTCTGGGGCCAACGTCCTGACTTTC	CASSLAPSGANVLTF
TRBV28	TRBD1	TRBJ2-7	-	TGTGCCAGCAGTTCGACCCGACAGGGCCCCTCCTACGAGCAGTACTTC	CASSSTRQGPSYEQYF
TRBV5-4	-	TRBJ1-5	-	TGTGCCAGCAGCGTGGACGGCAGCAATCAGCCCCAGCATTTT	CASSVDGSNQPQHF
TRBV18	-	TRBJ1-1	-	TGTGCCAGCTCACAAACAGGGCCCGAAGCTTTCTTT	CASSQTGPEAFF
TRBV29-1	-	TRBJ2-5	-	TGCAGCGTCGGAATGGGTGTAAAAGAGACCCAGTACTTC	CSVGMGVKETQYF
TRBV15	-	TRBJ2-7	once	TGTGCCACCGGCAGGCCGGGAGCCTCCTACGAGCAGTACTTC	CATGRPGASYEQYF
TRBV25-1	TRBD2	TRBJ2-7	-	TGTGCCAGCAGTCCACGGACTAGCGGGTTGACATACGAGCAGTACTTC	CASSPRTSGLTYEQYF
TRBV18	TRBD2	TRBJ2-2	-	TGTGCCAGCTCTCCCCGATGGGCGGGGGTCCGGGAGCTGTTTTTT	CASSPRWAGVRELFF
TRBV9	TRBD2	TRBJ2-1	-	TGTGCCAGCAGAGGTCCCGGGACTACTAATGAGCAGTTCTTC	CASRGPGTTNEQFF
TRBV10-3	-	TRBJ1-2	-	TGTGCCATCAGCGACACAGGGAAGTTGGACTATGGCTACACCTTC	CAISDTGKLDYGYTF
TRBV5-5	-	TRBJ2-2	-	TGTGCCAGCAGCTTGAGCGGGAACACCGGGGAGCTGTTTTTT	CASSLSGNTGELFF